The 9 T cell receptor beta chains in this list originate from one sample, sequenced in a study of CD8 T cells in ankylosing spondylitis. Study-wide points: Blood from ankylosing spondylitis patients appeared to carry a characteristic roughly 8-variant TCR beta motif.

Which antigens these TCRs recognize remains unknown. In TCRdb, the 5' RACE reads were re-called with MiXCR into one record per CDR3 protein. The table has over 700,000 distinct CDR3 sequences, roughly 19% seen once. The material sequenced was blood, either unsorted or a sorted T cell fraction (not recorded which). The source of these receptors is a male donor with ankylosing spondylitis.

The chain has TRBV11-2 and TRBJ2-7; 8 bases fit TRBD2. This CDR3 has 16 amino acids. Looked up from germline, CDR1 is SGHAT and CDR2 is FQNNGV. Germline trimming cut 7 bases from V and 6 bases from J; bases unmatched to any gene: 17. This CDR3 is CASTLWGGGTASEQYF. The CDR3 DNA reads TGTGCCAGCACCCTCTGGGGCGGGGGGACGGCCTCCGAGCAGTACTTC.

This chain links TRBV7-2 with TRBJ2-7; TRBD2 aligns across 7 bases. After removal of 5 bases from V and 3 bases from J, the junction contained 10 bases not matched to a gene. The CDR3 loop spans 15 amino acids. The germline gives CDR1 SGHTA, CDR2 FQGNSA. CDR3 amino acids: CASSAREGSGYEQYF. CDR3 in DNA: TGTGCCAGCAGCGCTAGGGAGGGTTCGGGCTACGAGCAGTACTTC.

V gene TRBV20-1 combines with J gene TRBJ2-2; the match to TRBD2 covers 10 bases. CDR3 size: 15 residues. Trimming took 3 bases from V and 5 from J; bases not matched to a gene: 6. Germline-derived CDR1 and CDR2 are DFQATT and SNEGSKA (reference sequence). The CDR3 nucleotides read TGCAGTGCTAGCCCTAGCGGGAGCGTTACCGGGGAGCTGTTTTTT. This sequence encodes CSASPSGSVTGELFF.

This sequence joins TRBV9 and TRBJ2-2; possibly TRBD2 for D (5 bases). CDR1 SGDLS and CDR2 YYNGEE come from the germline V gene. V gave up 0 bases and J gave up 5 bases, with 17 bases separating them. The CDR3 extends over 17 amino acids. CDR3 in amino acids: CASSVAIALEGTGELFF. CDR3 in DNA: TGTGCCAGCAGCGTAGCTATCGCACTAGAAGGGACCGGGGAGCTGTTTTTT. The full variable domain, rest sourced from reference TRBV9 and TRBJ2-2, is DSGVTQTPKHLITATGQRVTLRCSPRSGDLSVYWYQQSLDQGLQFLIQYYNGEERAKGNILERFSAQQFPDLHSELNLSSLELGDSALYFCASSVAIALEGTGELFFGEGSRLTVL.

This chain joins TRBV12-3 or TRBV12-4 and TRBJ2-3, with D tentatively TRBD1 (5 bases). Trimming removed 3 bases from V and 6 bases from J, with 13 bases in between. The CDR3 length is 14 residues. CDR3 loop: CASSFGHNADTQYF. The CDR3 nucleotides are TGTGCCAGCAGTTTCGGACATAACGCGGATACGCAGTATTTT.

This clonotype was found a few times. In DNA form, the CDR3 reads TGTGCCACCAGCAGAGATCTGGGACTACCTTACAATGAGCAGTTCTTC. This gives the protein CATSRDLGLPYNEQFF. The chain carries TRBV15 and TRBJ2-1; 7 nucleotides match TRBD2. CDR1 and CDR2 from the germline V gene are LNHNV and YYDKDF (reference sequence). Losses at the gene ends were 0 bases for V and 4 bases for J; bases not matched to a gene: 6. This CDR3 has 16 residues.

This clonotype was seen just once. This sequence joins TRBV6-1 and TRBJ2-7, with TRBD2 matching over 8 bases. With V trimmed by 1 base and J by 0 bases, 2 bases remained unmatched. Germline V lookup: CDR1 MNHNS, CDR2 SASEGT. The length of the CDR3 is 15 residues. CDR3 nucleotides: TGTGCCAGCAGTGAAGGACTAGCGAGCTCCTACGAGCAGTACTTC. Its protein is CASSEGLASSYEQYF.

This chain joins TRBV7-2 and TRBJ1-1; TRBD1 might be the D (5 bases). The CDR3 totals 14 residues. The V end lost 0 bases, the J end lost 3 bases, and 8 bases lay between the germline ends. Germline CDR1 is SGHTA and CDR2 is FQGNSA. The CDR3, as DNA: TGTGCCAGCAGCTTAGCCAGGGTCGACACTGAAGCTTTCTTT. The encoded protein is CASSLARVDTEAFF. The full variable domain, completed using reference TRBV7-2 and TRBJ1-1, is GAGVSQSPSNKVTEKGKDVELRCDPISGHTALYWYRQSLGQGLEFLIYFQGNSAPDKSGLPSDRFSAERTGGSVSTLTIQRTQQEDSAVYLCASSLARVDTEAFFGQGTRLTVV.

This clonotype was seen a few times. The V call is TRBV28, the J call TRBJ1-1; D remains unclear. The CDR3 consists of 13 residues. From germline, CDR1 is MDHEN and CDR2 SYDVKM. Trimming shortened V by 4 bases and J by 0 bases, and 6 bases separated the two germline ends. CDR3 amino acids: CASSWIVNTEAFF. Here the CDR3 DNA reads TGTGCCAGCAGTTGGATAGTGAACACTGAAGCTTTCTTT.